This T cell receptor (beta chain) was captured in a study of blood T cell repertoires in COVID-19 (dated by TCRdb to 2018 to 2021). Concerning the study at large: Collaborator samples came from the United States, Italy and Spain and covered acute and convalescent phases of COVID-19. Deeply sampled blood TCRbeta repertoires from subjects exposed to, actively infected with, or recovered from COVID-19 were included in the dataset. HLA class I and class II types, where available, came from metadata supplied by the sample provider rather than from assay-based typing. The material from the prospective study consisted of cDNA or gDNA derived from T cells, B-cell-depleted T cells, or PBMCs. The repertoires were released in a freely available public database meant as a resource for research on the immune response to SARS-CoV-2. The samples were drawn from the first 160 participants of the ongoing ImmuneRACE study and from 1,200 or so subjects provided by 6 global collaborators. Nearly every sample came with metadata listing a de-identified subject ID, COVID-19 status, age in years and sex.

As for this clone: Its antigen is currently not known. No base quality information exists; no much larger clone differs at one position.

Overall study outcomes, separate from this receptor: The quantity of clinical and demographic metadata differed by source and by participant and was supplied without curation.

Collaborating institutions collected whole blood in K2EDTA tubes following their own protocols. For TCRbeta analysis, collaborators shipped samples in one of three forms: frozen whole blood, isolated PBMCs, or DNA extracted from either of those sample types. The immunoSEQ Assay, a bias-controlled multiplex PCR, was used to amplify TCRbeta CDR3 regions from genomic DNA. Per the authors' processing: The number of nucleated cells in each sample was estimated from the amplification of reference gene primers within the assay. To quantify the absolute abundance of each unique TCRbeta CDR3 rearrangement, sequence reads were collapsed and filtered. For each sample, productive Simpson clonality was calculated as the square root of Simpson's diversity index across productive rearrangements. TCRdb mirrors the immuneACCESS table, restricted to in-frame sequences. Some clones are absent from its copies; in checked studies, under half trace to an unresolved V gene, and the reason for the others is unknown. The DNA gave D and trimming, while V, J and clone size come from that table. For this sample there are around 95,000 clones; approximately 89% appear just once. About 1.9% of the sample is held by the ten biggest clonotypes.

Trimming removed 6 bases from V and 7 bases from J; the gene matches leave 11 bases unexplained. According to the germline V gene (reference sequence), CDR1 reads MNHEY and CDR2 reads SMNVEV. Including the terminal cysteine and phenylalanine, the CDR3 comprises 15 residues. Of the read, only the CDR3 DNA is kept; its 45 bases are in frame from base 1. The source of this sequence is a man in his fifties with active COVID-19. The sample was peripheral blood. This sequence uses TRBV27 and TRBJ1-5, and TRBD1 matches 8 of the central bases. The CDR3 is CASRPQGANFQPQHF. The nucleotide sequence is TGTGCCAGCAGACCCCAGGGGGCGAACTTCCAGCCCCAGCATTTT.